The present entry profiles one T cell receptor (beta chain) with its context. This clonotype was seen more than once but under ten times. This clone's antigen is unknown. No base quality values were provided; no much bigger clone lies one nucleotide off. Ficoll-Paque density gradient centrifugation was the method used to isolate PBMCs. This record belongs to a study of T-cell memory formation after mild COVID-19 (dated by TCRdb to the early 2020s). Regarding the study in general: TCR sequence clusters from the two donors were found to be largely donor specific. Two young, previously healthy adult volunteers made up the cohort, one male and one female. In a couple of donors, T-cell clones that expanded and contracted after mild COVID-19 were tracked by sequencing TCRalpha and TCRbeta repertoires over time. Overall study results and their limits: The study included only a couple of mild cases, and larger cohorts that include severe cases with pre-infection samples were judged to be necessary. The detection of some responding clones in pre-infection memory suggests that pre-existing cross-reactive memory T cells joined the SARS-CoV-2 response. Contracting CD4+ clones were located mainly in the CM and EM memory subsets, whereas CD8+ clones were found to be enriched in EMRA. Clones that contracted from day 15 to 85 showed balanced CD4/CD8 phenotypes, whereas a second wave of clones that expanded from day 15 to 37 leaned towards CD4+. The second-wave clones that peaked on day 37 were not confirmed to be SARS-CoV-2 specific.

Sequencing took place on an Illumina NovaSeq 6000. cDNA libraries for TCRalpha and TCRbeta were prepared by 5'RACE using constant-segment primers, with sample barcodes and unique molecular identifiers added. Trizol reagent was used to extract RNA from every sample. Libraries were amplified in two PCR steps, with a second sample barcode and Illumina TruSeq adapters added in the second step. Sequencing of libraries was performed on an Illumina NovaSeq with 2 x 150 bp paired-end reads. On the study's bioinformatics: Reads were demultiplexed and collapsed into UMI-guided consensus sequences with migec v1.2.7. Using mixcr v2.1.11, UMI consensuses were aligned to TRA and TRB V and J templates and then assembled into clonotypes. A clonotype was counted as expanded or contracted only when both edgeR and NoisET called the clonotype significant, with the noise models trained on biological replicates. For edgeR calls, a false discovery rate-adjusted p below 0.01 and a log2 fold-change threshold of 1 were applied. As an exploratory analysis of dynamics, max-normalized trajectories of the 1000 most abundant clonotypes were examined with PCA combined with hierarchical clustering. Separately sequenced CD4+ and CD8+ repertoires were used to assign the CD4 or CD8 phenotype of responding clones. TCRdb itself trimmed the public reads at Q25 with fastp, ran MiXCR and retained productive beta chains. CDR3 protein duplicates are merged, each entry listing the most common genes and DNA. The V and J calls follow TCRdb's processing rather than the paper's. This sample comprises 70,000 to 100,000 distinct CDR3 sequences, approximately 13% of them detected only once. Of the sample, over 25% falls within the top ten clones.

This sequence originates from an adult woman who had mild COVID-19 (a few samples of this study predate the infection). The sample titles of this study are shuffled in the database, so cell type and time point are left out; the donor was told from shared clones. The sequencing sample was made of PBMCs or a T cell subset sorted from them (not recorded which).

The DNA reads TGTGCCAGCAGCTTACAGGGGGCGAACACCGGGGAGCTGTTTTTT. This translates into CASSLQGANTGELFF. The chain is assembled from TRBV7-8 and TRBJ2-2; 7 junctional bases match TRBD1. V has 2 bases trimmed and J has 0 bases trimmed; junction bases matching no gene number 0. From cysteine to phenylalanine, the CDR3 is 15 amino acids long. The CDR3 DNA has 45 bases and is translated from base 1. From a lookup of the germline V gene, CDR1 and CDR2 are SGHVS and FQNEAQ.